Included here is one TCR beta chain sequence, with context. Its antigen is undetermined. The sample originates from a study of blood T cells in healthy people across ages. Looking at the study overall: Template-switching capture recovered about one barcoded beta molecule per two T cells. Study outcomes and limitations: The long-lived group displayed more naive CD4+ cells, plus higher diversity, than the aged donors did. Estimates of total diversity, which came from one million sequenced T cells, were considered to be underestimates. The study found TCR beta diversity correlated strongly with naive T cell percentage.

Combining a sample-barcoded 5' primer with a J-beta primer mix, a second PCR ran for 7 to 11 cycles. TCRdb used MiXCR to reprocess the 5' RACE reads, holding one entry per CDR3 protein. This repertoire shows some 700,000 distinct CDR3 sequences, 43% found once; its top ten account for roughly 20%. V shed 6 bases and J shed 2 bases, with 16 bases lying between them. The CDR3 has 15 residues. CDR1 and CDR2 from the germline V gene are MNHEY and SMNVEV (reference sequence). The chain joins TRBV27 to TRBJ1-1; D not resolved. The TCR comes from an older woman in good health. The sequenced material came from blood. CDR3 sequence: CASSSGPTVNTEAFF. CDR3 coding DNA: TGTGCCAGCAGCTCTGGCCCCACAGTAAACACTGAAGCTTTCTTT.